These 8 T cell receptor beta chains share one sample of origin, sequenced in a study of blood T cell repertoires in COVID-19. The method was immunoSEQ multiplex PCR; TCRdb's version includes in-frame clones alone and lacks a portion of them. This table has approximately 470,000 clones, around 85% appearing once. The specimen was peripheral blood. The receptors shown here come from a human donor in a cohort sampled during active COVID-19.

The chain is built from TRBV4-3 and TRBJ2-3, with TRBD2 matching over 7 bases. The V and J ends lost 4 bases and 2 bases, in that order; junction bases with no gene match: 3. Germline lookup yields CDR1 LGHNA and CDR2 YSLEER. This CDR3 region has 14 residues. The CDR3 DNA is TGCGCCAGCAGCCCGAGACTAGCCACAGATACGCAGTATTTT. This encodes CASSPRLATDTQYF.

The chain recombines TRBV10-3 with TRBJ1-3; 7 positions match TRBD1. Germline values: CDR1 ENHRY, CDR2 SYGVKD. The CDR3 covers 15 residues. With 0 bases clipped from V and 4 bases from J, the junction kept 3 bases outside the gene matches. CDR3 protein: CAISESRGPGNTIYF. The CDR3, as DNA: TGTGCCATCAGTGAGTCAAGGGGGCCCGGAAACACCATATATTTT.

To note about this clone: One end of the junction does not line up with germline, which may come from a read error. The CDR3 reads CASSFTLTGTSRDTQYF. The DNA for the CDR3 is TGTGCCAGCAGCTTTACCCTTACCGGGACTAGCAGAGATACGCAGTATTTT. The chain combines TRBV7-9 with TRBJ2-3, with TRBD2 matching 9 bases. The CDR3 spans 17 residues. Germline lookup yields CDR1 SEHNR and CDR2 FQNEAQ (reference sequence).

The chain combines TRBV20-1 with TRBJ2-1, with TRBD2 identical over 8 bases. The CDR3 loop spans 14 amino acids. V dropped 3 bases and J dropped 7; count of bases not matched to a gene: 8. Per the germline V gene, CDR1 is DFQATT and CDR2 is SNEGSKA (reference sequence). The CDR3 nucleotides read TGCAGTGCTAGTGCCCTAGCGGGTACTAATGAGCAGTTCTTC. Protein product: CSASALAGTNEQFF.

The rearrangement joins TRBV28 to TRBJ1-5; 8 bases are shared with TRBD1. CDR1 and CDR2 from the germline V gene are MDHEN and SYDVKM. The V segment lost 4 bases and the J segment 0 bases; nucleotides outside the gene matches: 5. The CDR3 has 16 amino acids. The CDR3 bases are TGTGCCAGCAGTTCAAGGACAGGGAATAGCAATCAGCCCCAGCATTTT. Its protein product is CASSSRTGNSNQPQHF.

The chain uses TRBV7-2 and TRBJ2-2; 7 bases match TRBD2. With V trimmed by 8 bases and J by 5 bases, 11 bases remained unmatched. Looked up from germline, CDR1 is SGHTA and CDR2 is FQGNSA. This CDR3 is built from 15 residues. CDR3 bases: TGTGCCAGCTCTCTTTGGACTAGAAAAACCGGGGAGCTGTTTTTT. It is translated as CASSLWTRKTGELFF.

This clone was detected only a few times. This chain connects TRBV9 to TRBJ2-1; 7 bases map to TRBD2. This CDR3 has 15 residues. Germline V gene data show CDR1 as SGDLS and CDR2 as YYNGEE. J was trimmed by 5 bases and V by 4 bases; bases with no gene match: 9. In nucleotides, the CDR3 is TGTGCCAGCAGCCATGGGAGCGGGAACAACAATGAGCAGTTCTTC. This codes for CASSHGSGNNNEQFF.

V and J are TRBV3-1 (or the pseudogene TRBV3-2) and TRBJ1-4; possible D gene TRBD1, 5 bases. Germline CDR1 is LGHDT and CDR2 is YNNKEL (reference sequence). The CDR3 is 16 amino acids. The V end lost 0 bases, the J end lost 3 bases, and 11 bases lay between the germline ends. The CDR3 bases are TGTGCCAGCAGCCAAGATCAGACAGCTTCTAATGAAAAACTGTTTTTT. Its protein product is CASSQDQTASNEKLFF.